The 6 T cell receptor beta chains given below trace back to one sample, sequenced in a study of T cell responses to AZD1222 COVID-19 vaccine. Sequencing used immunoSEQ multiplex PCR; TCRdb keeps in-frame clones, though not all of them. The data hold over 110,000 clones, with under 90% observed a single time. Sequenced material: peripheral blood, taken 28 days after the second AZD1222 dose. Source of these receptors: an adult who received the AZD1222 COVID-19 vaccine.

This chain links TRBV10-1 with TRBJ2-3; D is possibly TRBD1 or TRBD2 (5 bases each). V was cut by 4 bases and J by 1 base, with 12 bases left in between. CDR3 size: 15 residues. Germline V gene data show CDR1 as WNHNN and CDR2 as SYGVQD (reference sequence). CDR3 amino acids: CASSAGRSGTDTQYF. CDR3 in DNA: TGCGCCAGCAGTGCGGGGCGTTCTGGCACAGATACGCAGTATTTT.

The chain links TRBV5-1 to TRBJ1-1; 9 nucleotides agree with TRBD1. CDR3 length equals 16 residues. From germline, CDR1 is SGHRS and CDR2 YFSETQ. Trimming cost V 0 bases and J 1 base; bases outside gene matches: 4. The CDR3 loop reads CASSLDRGRANTEAFF. In nucleotides, the CDR3 is TGCGCCAGCAGCTTGGACAGGGGGCGGGCGAACACTGAAGCTTTCTTT.

The chain joins TRBV5-1 to TRBJ1-6; 8 bases align to TRBD1. Looked up from germline, CDR1 is SGHRS and CDR2 is YFSETQ. CDR3 size: 15 residues. J lost 7 bases, V lost 5 bases, and 8 bases had no gene match. CDR3: CASRPGQGGNSPLHF. CDR3 sequence (DNA): TGCGCCAGCAGGCCCGGACAGGGAGGGAATTCACCCCTCCACTTT.

This CDR3 is CASSLVPNTGELFF. The CDR3 region has the DNA TGTGCCAGCAGCTTAGTTCCTAACACCGGGGAGCTGTTTTTT. This chain links TRBV7-2 with TRBJ2-2; D unclear. CDR3 size: 14 residues. V gave up 1 base and J gave up 2 bases, with 5 bases separating them. CDR1 and CDR2 from the germline V gene are SGHTA and FQGNSA.

This chain joins TRBV10-3 and TRBJ1-1, with D uncertain. The CDR3 extends over 13 amino acids. Germline V lookup: CDR1 ENHRY, CDR2 SYGVKD. With 11 bases removed from V and 1 base from J, the gap between germline ends came to 14 bases. The CDR3 is CAAIDTQNTEAFF. The CDR3 coding sequence is TGTGCCGCCATCGACACCCAGAACACTGAAGCTTTCTTT.

The chain carries TRBV6-5 and TRBJ1-3; TRBD1 matches at 7 bases. Trimming took 6 bases from V and 0 from J; bases not matched to a gene: 2. Germline-derived CDR1 and CDR2 are MNHEY and SVGAGI. The CDR3 has 14 residues. CDR3 sequence: CASSRQGSGNTIYF. For the CDR3, the DNA is TGTGCCAGCAGCCGACAGGGCTCTGGAAACACCATATATTTT.